This T cell receptor (beta chain) emerged from a study of T cells in Graves' hyperthyroidism and ophthalmopathy. Study-wide background: Before any treatment, at initial diagnosis, peripheral blood was collected.

Trimming pared 0 bases from V and 1 base from J, leaving 7 bases between. Germline loops: CDR1 MNHEY, CDR2 SVGAGI. The CDR3 length is 15 residues. Findings of the study overall: The authors' 13 V-J model separated ophthalmopathy from stable hyperthyroidism.

With duration under 3 months, ophthalmopathy was active: Clinical Activity Score at least 3, NOSPECS at least 4. This clonotype was recorded many times. No antigen is known for it. RNA transcripts were the template for amplifying TCR beta CDR3 regions. Researchers ran a first-round RT-PCR on the TCR CDR3 using the HTBI primer set. TCRdb ran MiXCR on the multiplex PCR reads and lists one entry per CDR3 protein. The sample consists of fewer than 550,000 distinct CDR3 sequences, around 24% of them appearing once. This receptor was taken from a woman aged 25-40 years with Graves' ophthalmopathy. The J gene is TRBJ1-5, the V gene TRBV6-5, with no clear D. Sequenced material: blood. The CDR3 spells CASSYSAASNQPQHF. The CDR3 nucleotides read TGTGCCAGCAGTTACTCGGCAGCAAGCAATCAGCCCCAGCATTTT.